Below, 22 T cell receptor beta chains from the same sample are listed, as sequenced in a study of shared clonotypes between healthy human individuals. Repertoires were generated with immunoSEQ multiplex PCR, while TCRdb's copy carries only in-frame clones and drops some. The table includes about 530,000 clones, 90% to 96% detected once. The source material was naive CD4+ T cells sorted from blood. Indicated subset: CD45RA+ positively selected. These receptors were obtained from a woman aged 25-40 years in good health.

This chain uses TRBV9 with TRBJ1-2; the D is unclear. CDR1 and CDR2 (germline): SGDLS, YYNGEE. This CDR3 contains 15 residues. The V gene lost 3 bases and the J gene lost 4 bases, with 16 bases spanning the gap. CDR3 DNA sequence: TGTGCCAGCAGCGACGGGTCGGCCAGCAGCTATGGCTACACCTTC. It encodes CASSDGSASSYGYTF.

The chain couples TRBV5-1 to TRBJ1-1; 12 positions match TRBD1. Trimming removed 4 bases from V and 7 bases from J; junction bases left unmatched: 5. Germline V gene sequence: CDR1 SGHRS, CDR2 YFSETQ. The CDR3 runs to 14 residues. The CDR3 bases are TGCGCCAGCAGCCCGGGACAGGGGGCGGATGAAGCTTTCTTT. It codes for CASSPGQGADEAFF.

V is TRBV2 and J is TRBJ2-1; D is unclear. The CDR3 contains 14 residues. CDR1 and CDR2 from the germline V gene are SNHLY and FYNNEI. The V and J ends lost 5 bases and 4 bases respectively, with 12 bases between them. The CDR3 loop is CASSSRITYNEQFF. Written as DNA, the CDR3 is TGTGCCAGCAGTTCGCGGATAACGTACAATGAGCAGTTCTTC.

The chain carries TRBV28 and TRBJ1-1; D unclear. V was clipped by 6 bases and J by 6 bases, with 11 bases between them. This CDR3 region has 12 residues. Germline CDR1 and CDR2: MDHEN and SYDVKM. This CDR3 reads CASSRPGSEAFF. The CDR3 DNA reads as TGTGCCAGCAGCAGACCGGGGTCTGAAGCTTTCTTT.

The CDR3 protein is CAWSRQGLYEQYF. As DNA, the CDR3 is TGTGCCTGGAGCCGGCAGGGACTCTACGAGCAGTACTTC. The chain is built from TRBV30 and TRBJ2-7; D may be TRBD2 (6 bases). The germline gives CDR1 GTSNPN, CDR2 SVGIG (reference sequence). The CDR3 consists of 13 residues. Deletions cut 3 bases from V and 3 bases from J, with 12 bases between.

This chain connects TRBV28 to TRBJ2-7; tentatively, D is TRBD2 (7 bases). The CDR3 contains 15 residues. The V end lost 4 bases, the J end lost 3 bases, and 16 bases lay between the germline ends. Germline CDR1 reads MDHEN; CDR2 reads SYDVKM. The CDR3 coding sequence is TGTGCCAGCAGTTCCCCGGGGGGCGCCGACTACGAGCAGTACTTC. It is translated as CASSSPGGADYEQYF. The full variable domain, completed using reference TRBV28 and TRBJ2-7, is DVKVTQSSRYLVKRTGEKVFLECVQDMDHENMFWYRQDPGLGLRLIYFSYDVKMKEKGDIPEGYSVSREKKERFSLILESASTNQTSMYLCASSSPGGADYEQYFGPGTRLTVT.

The V and J genes are TRBV6-6 and TRBJ2-7, with D perhaps TRBD2 (6 bases). The CDR3 is 16 residues long. Per germline, CDR1 MNHNY and CDR2 SVGAGI (reference sequence). The ends were cut back, 0 bases at V and 0 bases at J, with 12 bases in the middle. The CDR3 nucleotides read TGTGCCAGCAGTTACTCGGAGACTAGTGACTCCTACGAGCAGTACTTC. It translates to CASSYSETSDSYEQYF.

Only one count was recorded for this clone. The rearrangement joins TRBV28 to TRBJ2-7, with D unresolved. The CDR3 loop spans 15 amino acids. Germline V gene sequence: CDR1 MDHEN, CDR2 SYDVKM. Trimming removed 2 bases at V and 3 bases at J, with 14 bases between. In DNA, the CDR3 is TGTGCCAGCAGTTTACCTGTACAGCCATACTACGAGCAGTACTTC. Protein sequence: CASSLPVQPYYEQYF. Filled out from reference TRBV28 and TRBJ2-7, the complete variable domain reads DVKVTQSSRYLVKRTGEKVFLECVQDMDHENMFWYRQDPGLGLRLIYFSYDVKMKEKGDIPEGYSVSREKKERFSLILESASTNQTSMYLCASSLPVQPYYEQYFGPGTRLTVT.

This chain uses TRBV19 with TRBJ2-7, with TRBD1 matching 7 bases. V trimming: 4 bases; J trimming: 2 bases; junction bases outside the gene matches: 5. Germline CDR1 and CDR2: LNHDA and SQIVND (reference sequence). The CDR3 sequence is 14 residues long. Here the CDR3 reads CASSTTGTAYEQYF. Here the CDR3 DNA reads TGTGCCAGTAGTACAACCGGGACAGCCTACGAGCAGTACTTC.

The chain combines TRBV13 with TRBJ2-3; a weak D match, TRBD2 (5 bases). Germline V gene sequence: CDR1 PRHDT, CDR2 FYEKMQ (reference sequence). The CDR3 runs to 15 residues. Trimming pared 4 bases from V and 2 bases from J, leaving 13 bases between. The chain's CDR3 is CASSWGSVITDTQYF. The CDR3 nucleotides read TGTGCCAGCAGCTGGGGTAGCGTGATCACAGATACGCAGTATTTT.

This chain uses TRBV28 with TRBJ1-4, with TRBD1 as a possible D gene (6 bases). Trimming took 2 bases from V and 8 from J, leaving 15 bases between them. This CDR3 has 15 amino acids. Germline V gives CDR1 MDHEN, CDR2 SYDVKM. CDR3 sequence: CASSLPGGLGEKLFF. CDR3 nucleotides: TGTGCCAGCAGTTTACCGGGGGGGCTAGGGGAAAAACTGTTTTTT.

The chain employs TRBV5-6 and TRBJ1-2; tentatively, D is TRBD1 (5 bases). Trimming took off 3 bases at V and 0 bases at J, with 15 bases between the two ends. This CDR3 is 16 amino acids long. Germline V gene sequence: CDR1 SGHDT, CDR2 YYEEEE. For the CDR3, the DNA is TGTGCCAGCAGCTCCGTTTCGAGGGGAGCTAACTATGGCTACACCTTC. It codes for CASSSVSRGANYGYTF.

The chain links TRBV5-1 to TRBJ2-2, with 7 bases lining up with TRBD1. Germline CDR1 and CDR2: SGHRS and YFSETQ. Germline trimming cut 5 bases from V and 4 bases from J; bases unmatched to any gene: 2. This CDR3 region has 13 residues. Here the CDR3 reads CASRTGPTGELFF. The DNA for the CDR3 is TGCGCCAGCAGGACAGGGCCCACCGGGGAGCTGTTTTTT. The entire variable domain, with the rest obtained from reference TRBV5-1 and TRBJ2-2, is as follows: KAGVTQTPRYLIKTRGQQVTLSCSPISGHRSVSWYQQTPGQGLQFLFEYFSETQRNKGNFPGRFSGRQFSNSRSEMNVSTLELGDSALYLCASRTGPTGELFFGEGSRLTVL.

The CDR3 loop reads CASSQQQGSPQKNEQYF. CDR3 DNA: TGTGCCAGCAGCCAGCAACAGGGATCTCCGCAAAAGAACGAGCAGTACTTC. This chain connects TRBV14 to TRBJ2-5; a weak D match, TRBD1 (6 bases). Near its end, the DNA agrees better with TRBJ2-7, so the J call may be wrong. Per germline, CDR1 SGHDN and CDR2 FVKESK. The CDR3 length is 17 residues.

In this sample, this clone turned up once. The V call is TRBV19, the J call TRBJ2-5; D unclear. V shed 3 bases and J shed 0 bases, with 8 bases lying between them. This CDR3 has 14 amino acids. Germline V lookup: CDR1 LNHDA, CDR2 SQIVND (reference sequence). The CDR3 DNA reads TGTGCCAGTAGTATTTCGCGTTACCAAGAGACCCAGTACTTC. As protein: CASSISRYQETQYF.

The gene calls are TRBV19 and TRBJ1-2, with D maybe TRBD1 (5 bases). The length of the CDR3 is 13 residues. V was pared by 10 bases and J by 2 bases, with 14 bases between. Looked up from germline, CDR1 is LNHDA and CDR2 is SQIVND (reference sequence). This chain's CDR3 is CATMGQGNYGYTF. The CDR3 bases are TGTGCCACTATGGGGCAGGGAAACTATGGCTACACCTTC.

This chain connects TRBV29-1 to TRBJ2-1; D is unclear. V was trimmed by 1 base and J by 2 bases, leaving 9 bases between them. Per the germline V gene, CDR1 is SQVTM and CDR2 is ANQGSEA. The length of the CDR3 is 14 residues. In nucleotides, the CDR3 is TGCAGCGTTGAAGTATACCCAACCTACAATGAGCAGTTCTTC. Encoded protein: CSVEVYPTYNEQFF.

The chain has TRBV4-1 and TRBJ2-5; 8 bases fit TRBD2. The CDR3 is 16 amino acids. J gave up 5 bases and V 4 bases, and 12 bases lay outside the gene matches. In germline, CDR1 is MGHRA, CDR2 YSYEKL. Written as DNA, the CDR3 is TGCGCCAGCAGCCCTCTAGATGGCGGGAGGAGGGAGACCCAGTACTTC. Translated: CASSPLDGGRRETQYF.

The chain employs TRBV28 and TRBJ1-5, with 7 bases that match TRBD1. Germline assignment: CDR1 MDHEN and CDR2 SYDVKM. This CDR3 has 15 residues. V shed 3 bases and J 3 bases; nucleotides not matched to a gene: 5. CDR3 DNA sequence: TGTGCCAGCAGTTTCAACAGGGGTAACAATCAGCCCCAGCATTTT. Translation gives CASSFNRGNNQPQHF. Together with reference TRBV28 and TRBJ1-5, the CDR3 gives the full variable domain: DVKVTQSSRYLVKRTGEKVFLECVQDMDHENMFWYRQDPGLGLRLIYFSYDVKMKEKGDIPEGYSVSREKKERFSLILESASTNQTSMYLCASSFNRGNNQPQHFGDGTRLSIL.

The chain has TRBV7-2 and TRBJ1-4, with D maybe TRBD1 (6 bases). Germline lookup yields CDR1 SGHTA and CDR2 FQGNSA. V was trimmed by 0 bases and J by 1 base, leaving 15 bases between them. CDR3 size: 18 residues. The CDR3 is CASSLARLRGGTNEKLFF. The CDR3 nucleotides read TGTGCCAGCAGCTTAGCGCGTTTGAGGGGGGGAACTAATGAAAAACTGTTTTTT. The full variable domain, rest sourced from reference TRBV7-2 and TRBJ1-4, is GAGVSQSPSNKVTEKGKDVELRCDPISGHTALYWYRQSLGQGLEFLIYFQGNSAPDKSGLPSDRFSAERTGGSVSTLTIQRTQQEDSAVYLCASSLARLRGGTNEKLFFGSGTQLSVL.

The DNA of the CDR3 is TGTGCCAGCACCCTTTCCGGCCCTGAAGCTTTCTTT. As protein: CASTLSGPEAFF. This chain links TRBV7-9 with TRBJ1-1; D remains ambiguous. This CDR3 comprises 12 residues. Between the trimmed V and J ends, which lost 7 bases and 6 bases, there was a span of 12 bases. CDR1 SEHNR and CDR2 FQNEAQ come from the germline V gene (reference sequence).

The chain employs TRBV5-1 and TRBJ1-2; D unresolved. With 5 bases removed from V and 0 bases from J, the gap between germline ends came to 8 bases. This CDR3 is built from 13 residues. Germline V lookup: CDR1 SGHRS, CDR2 YFSETQ. CDR3 bases: TGCGCCAGCAGTCAGGACGCTAACTATGGCTACACCTTC. This sequence encodes CASSQDANYGYTF.